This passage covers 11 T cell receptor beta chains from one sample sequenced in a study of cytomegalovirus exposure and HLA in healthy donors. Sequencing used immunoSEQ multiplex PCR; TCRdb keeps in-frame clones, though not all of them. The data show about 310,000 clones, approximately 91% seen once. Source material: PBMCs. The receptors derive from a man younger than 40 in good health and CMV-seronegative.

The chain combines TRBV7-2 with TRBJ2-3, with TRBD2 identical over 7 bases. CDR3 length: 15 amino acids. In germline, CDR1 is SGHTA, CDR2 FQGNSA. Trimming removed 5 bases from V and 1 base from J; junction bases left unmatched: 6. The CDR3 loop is CASSPGLERTDTQYF. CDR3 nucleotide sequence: TGTGCCAGCAGCCCTGGACTAGAACGCACAGATACGCAGTATTTT.

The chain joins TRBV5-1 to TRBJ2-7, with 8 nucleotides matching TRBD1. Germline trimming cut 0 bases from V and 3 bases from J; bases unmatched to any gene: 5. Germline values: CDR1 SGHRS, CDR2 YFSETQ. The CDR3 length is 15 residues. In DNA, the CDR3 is TGCGCCAGCAGCTTGGAGAGGACAGGGCACTACGAGCAGTACTTC. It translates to CASSLERTGHYEQYF.

The CDR3 sequence: CASSLAPGQGKGTQYF. DNA for the CDR3: TGCGCCAGCAGCTTGGCCCCGGGACAGGGAAAAGGGACCCAGTACTTC. This chain connects TRBV5-1 to TRBJ2-5; 9 bases fit TRBD1. The ends lost 0 bases at V and 7 bases at J; junction bases unmatched: 10. The CDR3 covers 16 residues. Germline CDR1 SGHRS, CDR2 YFSETQ.

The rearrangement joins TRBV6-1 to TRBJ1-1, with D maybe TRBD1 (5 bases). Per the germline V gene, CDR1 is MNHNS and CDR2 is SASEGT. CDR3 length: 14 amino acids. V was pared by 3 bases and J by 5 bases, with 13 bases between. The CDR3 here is CASSDDGGDTEAFF. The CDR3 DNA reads TGTGCCAGCAGTGACGACGGGGGGGATACTGAAGCTTTCTTT.

This chain's CDR3 is CASSQVQTGSGNTIYF. DNA for the CDR3: TGCGCCAGCAGCCAAGTTCAAACGGGGTCTGGAAACACCATATATTTT. The gene calls are TRBV4-1 and TRBJ1-3, with no clear D. The CDR3 loop spans 16 amino acids. V gave up 1 base and J gave up 1 base, with 11 bases separating them. In germline, CDR1 is MGHRA, CDR2 YSYEKL.

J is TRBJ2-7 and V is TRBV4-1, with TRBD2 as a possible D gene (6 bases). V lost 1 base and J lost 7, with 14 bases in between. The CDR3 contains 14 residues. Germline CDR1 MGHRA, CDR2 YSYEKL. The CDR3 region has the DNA TGCGCCAGCAGCCAAGTCTCAGACCGGGGGGAGCAGTACTTC. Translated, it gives CASSQVSDRGEQYF.

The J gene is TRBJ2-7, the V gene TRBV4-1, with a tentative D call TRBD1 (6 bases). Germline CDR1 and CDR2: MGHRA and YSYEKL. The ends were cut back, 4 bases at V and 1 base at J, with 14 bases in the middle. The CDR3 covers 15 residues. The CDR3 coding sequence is TGCGCCAGCAGCCCTGCGAGCAGGGGATCCTACGAGCAGTACTTC. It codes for CASSPASRGSYEQYF.

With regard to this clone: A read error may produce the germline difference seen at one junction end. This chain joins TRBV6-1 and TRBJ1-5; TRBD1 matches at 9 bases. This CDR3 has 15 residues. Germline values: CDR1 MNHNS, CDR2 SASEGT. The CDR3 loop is CASSEDRGKGQPQHF. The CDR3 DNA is TGTGCCAGCAGCGAAGACAGGGGGAAGGGTCAGCCCCAGCATTTT.

The CDR3 nucleotides read TGTGCCAGCAGCTTTCCTGCGGGGGGGCTCACCGGGGAGCTGTTTTTT. Its translation: CASSFPAGGLTGELFF. The V call is TRBV7-9, the J call TRBJ2-2; 9 nucleotides match TRBD2. This CDR3 is 16 amino acids long. V lost 3 bases and J lost 4; bases outside the gene matches: 6. CDR1 is SEHNR and CDR2 is FQNEAQ in the germline V gene (reference sequence).

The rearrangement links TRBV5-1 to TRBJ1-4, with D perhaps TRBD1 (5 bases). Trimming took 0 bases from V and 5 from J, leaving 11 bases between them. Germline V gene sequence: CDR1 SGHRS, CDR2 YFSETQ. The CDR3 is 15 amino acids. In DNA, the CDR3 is TGCGCCAGCAGCTTGGTCCCCGGGGGAAATGAAAAACTGTTTTTT. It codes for CASSLVPGGNEKLFF.

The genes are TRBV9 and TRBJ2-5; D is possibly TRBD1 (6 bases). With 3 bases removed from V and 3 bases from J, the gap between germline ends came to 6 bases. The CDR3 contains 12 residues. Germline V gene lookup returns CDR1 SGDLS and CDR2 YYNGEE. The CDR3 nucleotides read TGTGCCAGCAGCGACAGGGAAGAGACCCAGTACTTC. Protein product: CASSDREETQYF.